This T cell receptor beta chain was identified during a study of T cell repertoires in cytomegalovirus infection. Study-wide findings and caveats: The response measured ex vivo was dominated by TCR beta clonotypes (HLA-C-restricted and CMV-specific).

This clonotype turned up a few times. The target antigen is unknown. TCRdb recomputed calls from the reads with MiXCR, one row per CDR3 protein. This sample has approximately 110,000 distinct CDR3 sequences, with 10% found just once. CDR1 and CDR2 from the germline V gene are MGHDK and SYGVNS. V shed 6 bases and J 2 bases; nucleotides not matched to a gene: 8. This CDR3 has 16 amino acids. This TCR derives from a human donor in good health (CMV status not recorded). Some clones in this sample may be carry-over from other donors' samples. Sequences were obtained from PBMCs, sequenced either directly or after in vitro stimulation (not recorded which). The chain employs TRBV25-1 and TRBJ1-2, with 11 bases aligning to TRBD1. The CDR3 nucleotides are TGTGCCAGCAGGGGGACAGGGGGAGGTATGAACTATGGCTACACCTTC. This translates into CASRGTGGGMNYGYTF.